This TCR beta chain stems from a study of cytomegalovirus exposure and HLA in healthy donors. Study-wide context: One earlier analysis, a look at around 180 million T cells, found some 120 million unique TCR beta sequences.

The primer mix had 60 Vbeta and 13 Jbeta primers. The table came from immunoSEQ multiplex PCR; TCRdb's copy has only in-frame clones and leaves some out. Among roughly 100,000 clones listed, under 85% were seen once. CDR1 is SNHLY, CDR2 FYNNEI, per germline. Trimming took off 5 bases at V and 8 bases at J, with 12 bases between the two ends. The CDR3 loop spans 12 amino acids. The source is a man aged 25-40 years in good health and CMV-seronegative. The chain couples TRBV2 to TRBJ1-2; D may be TRBD1 (6 bases). Sequenced sample: PBMCs. CDR3 bases: TGTGCCAGCAGTTTGCGGGGGCTAGGCTACACCTTC. Protein sequence: CASSLRGLGYTF.